The source of this T cell receptor (beta chain) is a study of cytomegalovirus exposure and HLA in healthy donors. Germline V lookup: CDR1 MGHRA, CDR2 YSYEKL. Trimming took 2 bases from V and 6 from J, leaving 12 bases between them. This CDR3 has 14 amino acids. Primers for the PCR totalled 60 Vbeta and 13 Jbeta. Measured with immunoSEQ multiplex PCR; TCRdb has only the in-frame clones, and not every one. The table has around 95,000 clones, around 82% seen once. V is TRBV4-1 and J is TRBJ2-3, with D perhaps TRBD2 (6 bases). The sequenced sample consisted of PBMCs. The sequence derives from a man in his thirties or forties in good health and CMV-seropositive. The CDR3 DNA reads TGCGCCAGCAGCCAAACCGGGGCGGGGGATACGCAGTATTTT. Amino acid sequence: CASSQTGAGDTQYF.